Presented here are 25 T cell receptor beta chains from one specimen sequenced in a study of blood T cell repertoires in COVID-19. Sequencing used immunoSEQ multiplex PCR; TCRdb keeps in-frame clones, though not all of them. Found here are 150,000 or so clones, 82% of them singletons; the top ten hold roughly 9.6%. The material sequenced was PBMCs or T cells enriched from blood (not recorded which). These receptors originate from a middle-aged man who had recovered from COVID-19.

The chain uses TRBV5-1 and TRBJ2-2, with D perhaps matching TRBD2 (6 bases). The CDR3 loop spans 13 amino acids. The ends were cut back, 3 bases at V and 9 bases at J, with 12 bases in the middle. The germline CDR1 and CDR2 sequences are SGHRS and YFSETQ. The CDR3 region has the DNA TGCGCCAGCAGCTCTGGGACTTTCCGGGAGCTGTTTTTT. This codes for CASSSGTFRELFF.

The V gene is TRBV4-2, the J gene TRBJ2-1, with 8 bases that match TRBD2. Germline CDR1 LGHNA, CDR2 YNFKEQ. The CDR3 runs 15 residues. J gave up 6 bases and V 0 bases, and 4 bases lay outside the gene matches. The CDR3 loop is CASSQDRTSFNEQFF. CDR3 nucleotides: TGTGCCAGCAGCCAAGATCGGACTAGCTTCAATGAGCAGTTCTTC.

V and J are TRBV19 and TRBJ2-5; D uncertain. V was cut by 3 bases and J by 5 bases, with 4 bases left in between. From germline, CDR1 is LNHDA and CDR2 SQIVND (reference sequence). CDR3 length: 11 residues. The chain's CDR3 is CASSIAETQYF. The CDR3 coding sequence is TGTGCCAGTAGTATTGCGGAGACCCAGTACTTC.

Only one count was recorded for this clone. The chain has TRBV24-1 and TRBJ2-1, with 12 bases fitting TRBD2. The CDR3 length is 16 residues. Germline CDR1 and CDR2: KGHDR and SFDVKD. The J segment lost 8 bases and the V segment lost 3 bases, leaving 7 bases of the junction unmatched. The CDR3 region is CATSDRLAGAVYEQFF. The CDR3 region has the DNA TGTGCCACCAGTGATCGACTAGCGGGAGCGGTATATGAGCAGTTCTTC.

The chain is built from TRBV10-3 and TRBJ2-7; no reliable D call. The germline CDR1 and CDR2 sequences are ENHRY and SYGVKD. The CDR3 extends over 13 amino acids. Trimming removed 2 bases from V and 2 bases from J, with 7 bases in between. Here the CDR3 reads CAISEAQTYEQYF. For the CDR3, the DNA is TGTGCCATCAGTGAGGCCCAGACCTACGAGCAGTACTTC.

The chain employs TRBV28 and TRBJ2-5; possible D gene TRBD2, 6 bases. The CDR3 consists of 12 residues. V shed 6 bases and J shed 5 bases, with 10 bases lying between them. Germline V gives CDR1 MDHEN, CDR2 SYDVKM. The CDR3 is CASSAGGETQYF. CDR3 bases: TGTGCCAGCAGCGCTGGGGGGGAGACCCAGTACTTC.

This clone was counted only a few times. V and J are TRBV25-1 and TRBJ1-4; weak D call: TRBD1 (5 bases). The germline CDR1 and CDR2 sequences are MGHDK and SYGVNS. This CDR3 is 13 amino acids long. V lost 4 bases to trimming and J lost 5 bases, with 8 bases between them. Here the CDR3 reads CASSAAGNEKLFF. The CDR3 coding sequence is TGTGCCAGCAGTGCGGCAGGGAATGAAAAACTGTTTTTT. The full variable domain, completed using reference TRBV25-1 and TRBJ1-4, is EADIYQTPRYLVIGTGKKITLECSQTMGHDKMYWYQQDPGMELHLIHYSYGVNSTEKGDLSSESTVSRIRTEHFPLTLESARPSHTSQYLCASSAAGNEKLFFGSGTQLSVL.

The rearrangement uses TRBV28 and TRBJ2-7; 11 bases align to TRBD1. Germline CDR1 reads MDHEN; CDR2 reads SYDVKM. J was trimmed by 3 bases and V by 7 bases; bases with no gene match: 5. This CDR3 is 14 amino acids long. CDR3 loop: CASTLGQGVYEQYF. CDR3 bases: TGTGCCAGCACCCTGGGACAGGGGGTCTACGAGCAGTACTTC.

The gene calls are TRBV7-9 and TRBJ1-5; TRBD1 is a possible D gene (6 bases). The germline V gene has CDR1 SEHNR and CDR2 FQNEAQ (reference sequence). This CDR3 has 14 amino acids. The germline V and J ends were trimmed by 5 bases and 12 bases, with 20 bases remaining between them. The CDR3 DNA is TGTGCCAGCAGCGAAGCAGGGGACCCCCAGAGCCAGCATTTT. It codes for CASSEAGDPQSQHF.

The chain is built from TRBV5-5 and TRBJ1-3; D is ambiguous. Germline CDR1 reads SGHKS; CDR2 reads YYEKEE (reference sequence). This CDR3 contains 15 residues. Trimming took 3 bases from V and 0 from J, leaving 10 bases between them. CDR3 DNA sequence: TGTGCCAGCAGCTGGGCCGACTACTCTGGAAACACCATATATTTT. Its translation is CASSWADYSGNTIYF. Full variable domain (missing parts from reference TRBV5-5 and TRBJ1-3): DAGVTQSPTHLIKTRGQQVTLRCSPISGHKSVSWYQQVLGQGPQFIFQYYEKEERGRGNFPDRFSARQFPNYSSELNVNALLLGDSALYLCASSWADYSGNTIYFGEGSWLTVV.

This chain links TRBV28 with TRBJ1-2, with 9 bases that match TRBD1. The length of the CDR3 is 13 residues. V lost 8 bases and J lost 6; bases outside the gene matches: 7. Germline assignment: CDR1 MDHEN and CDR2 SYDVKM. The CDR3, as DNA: TGTGCCAGCGGCTTACAGGGGGCCCATGGCTACACCTTC. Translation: CASGLQGAHGYTF.

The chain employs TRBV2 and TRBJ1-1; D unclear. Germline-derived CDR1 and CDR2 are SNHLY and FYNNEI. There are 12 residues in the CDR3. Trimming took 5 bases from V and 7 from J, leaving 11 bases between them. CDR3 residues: CASSNGRSEAFF. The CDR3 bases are TGTGCCAGCAGTAACGGGAGGAGTGAAGCTTTCTTT.

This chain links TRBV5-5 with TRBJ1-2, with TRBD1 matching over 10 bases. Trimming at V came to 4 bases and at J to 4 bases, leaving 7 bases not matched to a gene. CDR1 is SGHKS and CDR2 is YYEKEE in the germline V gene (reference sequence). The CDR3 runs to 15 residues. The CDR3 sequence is CASSVGDRGVYGYTF. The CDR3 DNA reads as TGTGCCAGCAGCGTAGGGGACAGGGGAGTCTATGGCTACACCTTC.

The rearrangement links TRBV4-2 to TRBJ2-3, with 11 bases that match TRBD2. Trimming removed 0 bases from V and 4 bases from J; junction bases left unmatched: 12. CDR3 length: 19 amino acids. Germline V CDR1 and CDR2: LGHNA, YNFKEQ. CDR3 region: CASSQESSGGAKSPDTQYF. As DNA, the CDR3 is TGTGCCAGCAGCCAAGAGAGTAGCGGGGGGGCCAAGTCCCCAGATACGCAGTATTTT.

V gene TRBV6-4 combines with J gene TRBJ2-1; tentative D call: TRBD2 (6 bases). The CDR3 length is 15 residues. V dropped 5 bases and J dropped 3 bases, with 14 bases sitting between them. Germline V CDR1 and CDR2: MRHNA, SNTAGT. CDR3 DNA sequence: TGTGCCAGCAGTCCCGACCCTAGCGTCTACAATGAGCAGTTCTTC. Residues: CASSPDPSVYNEQFF.

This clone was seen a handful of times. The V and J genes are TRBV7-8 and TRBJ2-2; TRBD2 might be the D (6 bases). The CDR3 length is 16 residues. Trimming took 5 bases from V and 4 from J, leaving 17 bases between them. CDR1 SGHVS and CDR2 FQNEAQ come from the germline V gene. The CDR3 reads CASSLRLVGPTGELFF. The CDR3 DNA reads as TGTGCCAGCAGCCTTCGACTAGTTGGCCCCACCGGGGAGCTGTTTTTT.

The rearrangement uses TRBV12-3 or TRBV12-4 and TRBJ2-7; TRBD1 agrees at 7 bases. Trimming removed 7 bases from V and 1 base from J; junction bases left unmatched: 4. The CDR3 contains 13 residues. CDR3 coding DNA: TGTGCCAGCAAAAGACAGGGATCCTACGAGCAGTACTTC. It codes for CASKRQGSYEQYF.

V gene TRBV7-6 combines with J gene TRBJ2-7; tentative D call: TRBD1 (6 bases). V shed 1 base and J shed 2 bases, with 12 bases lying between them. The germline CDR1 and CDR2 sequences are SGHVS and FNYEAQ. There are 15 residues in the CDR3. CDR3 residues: CASSLGLQGPYEQYF. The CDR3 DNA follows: TGTGCCAGCAGCTTAGGCCTACAGGGACCCTACGAGCAGTACTTC.

The CDR3 region is CASSLRPGDSYPYEQYF. CDR3 in DNA: TGCGCCAGCAGCTTGAGGCCGGGGGACAGTTACCCCTACGAGCAGTACTTC. The gene calls are TRBV5-1 and TRBJ2-7; weak D call: TRBD1 (7 bases). The germline V gene encodes CDR1 SGHRS and CDR2 YFSETQ. Trimming removed 1 base from V and 2 bases from J, with 19 bases in between. The CDR3 loop spans 17 amino acids. Variable domain in full (rest from reference TRBV5-1 and TRBJ2-7): KAGVTQTPRYLIKTRGQQVTLSCSPISGHRSVSWYQQTPGQGLQFLFEYFSETQRNKGNFPGRFSGRQFSNSRSEMNVSTLELGDSALYLCASSLRPGDSYPYEQYFGPGTRLTVT.

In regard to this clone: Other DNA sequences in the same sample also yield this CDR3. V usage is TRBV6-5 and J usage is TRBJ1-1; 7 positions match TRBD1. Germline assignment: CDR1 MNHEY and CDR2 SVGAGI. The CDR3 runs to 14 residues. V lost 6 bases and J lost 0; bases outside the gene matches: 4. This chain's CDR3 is CASRLDRVNTEAFF. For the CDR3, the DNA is TGTGCCAGCAGATTAGACAGGGTGAACACTGAAGCTTTCTTT.

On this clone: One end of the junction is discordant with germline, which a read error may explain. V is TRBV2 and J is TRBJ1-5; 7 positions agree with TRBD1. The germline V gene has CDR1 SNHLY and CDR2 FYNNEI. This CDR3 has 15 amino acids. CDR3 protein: CASTEDRDSNQPQHF. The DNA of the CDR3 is TGTGCCAGCACTGAAGACAGGGATAGCAATCAGCCCCAGCATTTT.

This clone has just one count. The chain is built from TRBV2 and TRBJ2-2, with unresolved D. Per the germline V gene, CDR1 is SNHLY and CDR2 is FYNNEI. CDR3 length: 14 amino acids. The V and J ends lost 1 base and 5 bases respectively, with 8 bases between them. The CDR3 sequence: CASSEGWLTGELFF. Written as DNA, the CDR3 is TGTGCCAGCAGTGAAGGTTGGCTTACCGGGGAGCTGTTTTTT.

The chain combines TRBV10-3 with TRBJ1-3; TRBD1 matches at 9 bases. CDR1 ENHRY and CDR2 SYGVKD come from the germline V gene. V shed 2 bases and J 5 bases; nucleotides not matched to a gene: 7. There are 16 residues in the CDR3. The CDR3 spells CAISERGTGSRNTIYF. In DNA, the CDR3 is TGTGCCATCAGTGAGAGAGGGACAGGGAGTCGAAACACCATATATTTT.

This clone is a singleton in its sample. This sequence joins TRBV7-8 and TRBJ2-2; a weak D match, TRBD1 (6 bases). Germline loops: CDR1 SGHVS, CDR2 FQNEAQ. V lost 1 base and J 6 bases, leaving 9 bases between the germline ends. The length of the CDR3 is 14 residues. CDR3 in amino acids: CASSLVGGSGELFF. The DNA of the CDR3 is TGTGCCAGCAGCTTAGTAGGGGGATCCGGGGAGCTGTTTTTT.

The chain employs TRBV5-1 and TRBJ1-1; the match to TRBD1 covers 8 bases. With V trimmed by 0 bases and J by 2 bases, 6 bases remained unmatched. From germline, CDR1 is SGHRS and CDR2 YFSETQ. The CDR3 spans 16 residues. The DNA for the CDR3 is TGCGCCAGCAGCTTGGGTCCCGGGACAGGCAACACTGAAGCTTTCTTT. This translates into CASSLGPGTGNTEAFF.